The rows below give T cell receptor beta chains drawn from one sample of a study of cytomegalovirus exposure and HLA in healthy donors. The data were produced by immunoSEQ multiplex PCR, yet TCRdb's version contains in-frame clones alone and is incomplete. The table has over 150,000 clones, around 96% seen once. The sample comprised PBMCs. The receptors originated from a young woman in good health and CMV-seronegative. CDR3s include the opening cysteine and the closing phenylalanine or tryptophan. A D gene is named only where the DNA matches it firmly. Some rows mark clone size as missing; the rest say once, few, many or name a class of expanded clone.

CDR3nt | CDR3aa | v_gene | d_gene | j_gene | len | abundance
TGTGCCAGCAGTGAAGTATACTGGGGGGGAGATACGCAGTATTTT | CASSEVYWGGDTQYF | TRBV6-1 | TRBD2 | TRBJ2-3 | 15 | -
TGCGCCAGCAGCTTGGTTGTGGGGCAGACCCAGTACTTC | CASSLVVGQTQYF | TRBV5-1 | - | TRBJ2-5 | 13 | -
TGTGCCAGTAGGACAAGGGTCAACACCGGGGAGCTGTTTTTT | CASRTRVNTGELFF | TRBV9 | - | TRBJ2-2 | 14 | once
TGCAGTCAGAGGGCTAACTATGGCTACACCTTC | CSQRANYGYTF | TRBV20-1 | - | TRBJ1-2 | 11 | -
TGTGCCAGCAGGCGGTTAGCTGAGTTGAGGACTGAAGCTTTCTTT | CASRRLAELRTEAFF | TRBV2 | - | TRBJ1-1 | 15 | -
TGTGCCAGCAGTGGAACAGGTGCCCTAGGGGAGACCCAGTACTTC | CASSGTGALGETQYF | TRBV6-5 | - | TRBJ2-5 | 15 | -
TGCGCCAGCAGCCAGTCGACAGAGTTAATGAACACTGAAGCTTTCTTT | CASSQSTELMNTEAFF | TRBV4-3 | - | TRBJ1-1 | 16 | -
TGTGCCAGCAGCTTAGCATCAGATGGACTCGGAAAACTGTTTTTT | CASSLASDGLGKLFF | TRBV7-2 | - | TRBJ1-4 | 15 | -
TGTGCCAGCAGTTACTCAGCACGCCCCGGCACTGAAGCTTTCTTT | CASSYSARPGTEAFF | TRBV6-5 | - | TRBJ1-1 | 15 | -
TGTGCCTGGAGCCGGGGAGCCGGGGAGCTGTTTTTT | CAWSRGAGELFF | TRBV30 | - | TRBJ2-2 | 12 | -
TGTGCCAGCAGTGAAGTCGGACAGGTTCTAAACACTGAAGCTTTCTTT | CASSEVGQVLNTEAFF | TRBV2 | TRBD1 | TRBJ1-1 | 16 | -
TGTGCCAGCAGTTTAGTTGGGTCAGGGGGAGAGACCCAGTACTTC | CASSLVGSGGETQYF | TRBV27 | TRBD1 | TRBJ2-5 | 15 | -
TGTGCCACCAGCAACAGACAGGGGGGAGAGACCCAGTACTTC | CATSNRQGGETQYF | TRBV15 | TRBD1 | TRBJ2-5 | 14 | -
TGTGCCAGCAGTGACTCGGGGACAGGCTATCAGCCCCAGCATTTT | CASSDSGTGYQPQHF | TRBV6-5 | TRBD1 | TRBJ1-5 | 15 | -
TGCAGTGCAACTCGGAGCACTGAAGCTTTCTTT | CSATRSTEAFF | TRBV20-1 | - | TRBJ1-1 | 11 | -
TGTGCCAGCAGCCCCTCCCCGACAGGGAAATACAATGAGCAGTTCTTC | CASSPSPTGKYNEQFF | TRBV11-2 | TRBD1 | TRBJ2-1 | 16 | once
TGTGCCAGCAGCGTATCTTTGCCGGGGATGAGCAAGCCTTCCCAAGAGACCCAGTACTTC | CASSVSLPGMSKPSQETQYF | TRBV9 | - | TRBJ2-5 | 20 | -
TGCGCCAGCAGCCAAGATCGGGCTAGCGGGGGGGCCACCTACAATGAGCAGTTCTTC | CASSQDRASGGATYNEQFF | TRBV4-3 | TRBD2 | TRBJ2-1 | 19 | -
TGTGCCATCAGTGACTTTGACAGGACCATGAACACTGAAGCTTTCTTT | CAISDFDRTMNTEAFF | TRBV10-3 | - | TRBJ1-1 | 16 | -
TGTGCCAGCAAAGGACAGGGGCCTCAGCCCCAGCATTTT | CASKGQGPQPQHF | TRBV2 | TRBD1 | TRBJ1-5 | 13 | -
TGCGCCAGCAGCCGACAGGGAGTAAAGTACAATGAGCAGTTCTTC | CASSRQGVKYNEQFF | TRBV4-1 | TRBD1 | TRBJ2-1 | 15 | -
TGTGCCATCAGTGAACAGGGGGAGGGGATTAGCAATCAGCCCCAGCATTTT | CAISEQGEGISNQPQHF | TRBV10-3 | TRBD1 | TRBJ1-5 | 17 | -
TGTGCCAGCACCCGAGGGGGTCCTCGAGAGACCCAGTACTTC | CASTRGGPRETQYF | TRBV7-2 | - | TRBJ2-5 | 14 | -
TGCGCCAGCAGCCGGGGACAGGTCATTAATGAAAAACTGTTTTTT | CASSRGQVINEKLFF | TRBV5-1 | TRBD1 | TRBJ1-4 | 15 | -
TGTGCCAGTCAGGGGGTGAAGAATTCACCCCTCCACTTT | CASQGVKNSPLHF | TRBV25-1 | TRBD1 | TRBJ1-6 | 13 | -
TGTGCCAGCAGTGATAGCAGGGGGCTAGGTACCGAGCAGTACTTC | CASSDSRGLGTEQYF | TRBV2 | TRBD1 | TRBJ2-7 | 15 | -
TGTGCCAGCAGCTCCTCGGGACTAGCGGGGGGAGGAGATACGCAGTATTTT | CASSSSGLAGGGDTQYF | TRBV5-4 | TRBD2 | TRBJ2-3 | 17 | -
TGTGCCAGCTCACTCCAGTATGGCTACACCTTC | CASSLQYGYTF | TRBV18 | - | TRBJ1-2 | 11 | -
TGCAGCGCCGACTGGAATGAAAAACTGTTTTTT | CSADWNEKLFF | TRBV29-1 | - | TRBJ1-4 | 11 | -
TGTGCCAGTAGTATGACTGTGAACACTGAAGCTTTCTTT | CASSMTVNTEAFF | TRBV19 | - | TRBJ1-1 | 13 | -
TGCGCCAGCCCACATGCCTCGGCCGAGACAGGATTCTACTATGGCTACACCTTC | CASPHASAETGFYYGYTF | TRBV10-1 | - | TRBJ1-2 | 18 | -
TGTGCCAGCTCACCCTTGGGAGCGGGGGGCCTCTACGAGCAGTACTTC | CASSPLGAGGLYEQYF | TRBV18 | TRBD2 | TRBJ2-7 | 16 | -
TGTGCCAGCAGCGAGACAAGTCTCACTGAAGCTTTCTTT | CASSETSLTEAFF | TRBV7-9 | - | TRBJ1-1 | 13 | -
TGTGCCAGCAGTCGGACGGGAGGTGGGCAAACTGAAGCTTTCTTT | CASSRTGGGQTEAFF | TRBV5-4 | - | TRBJ1-1 | 15 | few
TGTGCCAGCAGTAGACAGTCGCTGGGCTCCTACGAGCAGTACTTC | CASSRQSLGSYEQYF | TRBV2 | - | TRBJ2-7 | 15 | -
TGTGCCAGTAGTGTTCCGGGACAGGGAGTCTATGGCTACACCTTC | CASSVPGQGVYGYTF | TRBV19 | TRBD1 | TRBJ1-2 | 15 | -
TGTGCCAGCCGGCGGGGGGACCGCACAGATACGCAGTATTTT | CASRRGDRTDTQYF | TRBV27 | TRBD2 | TRBJ2-3 | 14 | -
TGCACCAGCAGCCAAGAGGCTAAGTGCGGGGGTGGCTTC | CTSSQEAKCGGGF | TRBV1 | - | TRBJ2-4 | 13 | -
TGTGCCAGCAGTTCGGCGGGACTTGGGCTGTTTTTT | CASSSAGLGLFF | TRBV6-5 | - | TRBJ2-2 | 12 | -
TGCAGCGTCGGGAGACAGGGCCGCCGGGCAGAGACCCAGTACTTC | CSVGRQGRRAETQYF | TRBV29-1 | - | TRBJ2-5 | 15 | -
TGTGCCAGCAGCCCCCCAACTCCGGGGACTTATAGCAATCAGCCCCAGCATTTT | CASSPPTPGTYSNQPQHF | TRBV7-9 | - | TRBJ1-5 | 18 | -
TGCGCCAGCAGCCAAGATCGGGACTCGAGCACTGAAGCTTTCTTT | CASSQDRDSSTEAFF | TRBV4-3 | - | TRBJ1-1 | 15 | once
TGTGCCAGCTCCTCTTCCGCCGGGAGAAATCAAGAGACCCAGTACTTC | CASSSSAGRNQETQYF | TRBV18 | - | TRBJ2-5 | 16 | -
TGCGCCAGCAGCTTGGTCGAAGAGACCCAGTACTTC | CASSLVEETQYF | TRBV5-1 | - | TRBJ2-5 | 12 | -
TGTGCCACCAGCAGAGACAGGGTTGATGAAAAACTGTTTTTT | CATSRDRVDEKLFF | TRBV15 | - | TRBJ1-4 | 14 | -
TGCGCCAGCAGCGAGGGACAGGCGAGCAATCAGCCCCAGCATTTT | CASSEGQASNQPQHF | TRBV4-1 | TRBD1 | TRBJ1-5 | 15 | -
TGTGCCTGGAGTCTATCCGGTACATTCAGCGTTGAAGCTTTCTTT | CAWSLSGTFSVEAFF | TRBV30 | - | TRBJ1-1 | 15 | -
TGCGCCAGCAGCAGAACCATGGACAGGGTCTACGAGCAGTACTTC | CASSRTMDRVYEQYF | TRBV5-1 | TRBD1 | TRBJ2-7 | 15 | -
TGCGCCAGCACCCCAGGACTAAGCTCCTACAATGAGCAGTTCTTC | CASTPGLSSYNEQFF | TRBV5-1 | - | TRBJ2-1 | 15 | -
TGTGCCAGTAGTATCAGCACCGGGGAGCTGTTTTTT | CASSISTGELFF | TRBV19 | - | TRBJ2-2 | 12 | -
TGTGCCAGCCTAGCGGGAGGACGTGGGGCCAACGTCCTGACTTTC | CASLAGGRGANVLTF | TRBV7-2 | TRBD2 | TRBJ2-6 | 15 | -